One sample yielded the 20 T cell receptor beta chains listed below, sequenced in a study of cytomegalovirus exposure and HLA in healthy donors. Use of 60 Vbeta and 13 Jbeta primers characterized the PCR. Measured with immunoSEQ multiplex PCR; TCRdb has only the in-frame clones, and not every one. Here the sample spans approximately 190,000 clones, about 13% being singletons. Input material: PBMCs. These receptors were taken from a man aged 45-65 years in good health and CMV-seropositive.

J is TRBJ2-3 and V is TRBV7-3; TRBD2 agrees at 10 bases. Germline V gene data show CDR1 as SGHTA and CDR2 as FQGTGA. CDR3 length: 16 residues. Trimming cost V 2 bases and J 2 bases; bases outside gene matches: 4. CDR3 coding DNA: TGTGCCAGCAGCTTATCTAGCGGGGGATTCACAGATACGCAGTATTTT. Residues: CASSLSSGGFTDTQYF.

Written as DNA, the CDR3 is TGTGCCAGCAGCACAGGGGCCACCGGGGAGCTGTTTTTT. Its protein is CASSTGATGELFF. The chain links TRBV6-5 to TRBJ2-2; 7 nucleotides align to TRBD1. The V and J ends lost 6 bases and 4 bases, in that order; junction bases with no gene match: 2. Germline CDR1 and CDR2: MNHEY and SVGAGI. The length of the CDR3 is 13 residues.

The chain employs TRBV4-1 and TRBJ1-1; TRBD1 matches at 7 bases. The CDR3 runs to 14 residues. Germline CDR1 and CDR2: MGHRA and YSYEKL. The V segment lost 0 bases and the J segment 4 bases; nucleotides outside the gene matches: 2. CDR3 sequence: CASSQETGITEAFF. For the CDR3, the DNA is TGCGCCAGCAGCCAAGAGACAGGGATCACTGAAGCTTTCTTT.

This clone has only a few counts. CDR3 DNA sequence: TGCAGCGTCAGCGTCGGAACTAGCGTTGGAGAGACCCAGTACTTC. As protein: CSVSVGTSVGETQYF. The V and J genes are TRBV29-1 and TRBJ2-5; 7 positions agree with TRBD2. After removal of 6 bases from V and 4 bases from J, the junction contained 14 bases not matched to a gene. Germline values: CDR1 SQVTM, CDR2 ANQGSEA. The length of the CDR3 is 15 residues.

V is TRBV11-3 and J is TRBJ1-1, with 9 nucleotides matching TRBD1. V shed 4 bases and J 0 bases; nucleotides not matched to a gene: 9. The germline gives CDR1 SGHNT, CDR2 YENEEA. The CDR3 is made up of 17 amino acids. The CDR3 region has the DNA TGTGCCAGCAGCTATTCCTGGGACAGGGACCTGAACACTGAAGCTTTCTTT. Translated, it gives CASSYSWDRDLNTEAFF.

The chain has TRBV5-8 and TRBJ2-7; D gene ambiguous. Germline CDR1 is SGHTS and CDR2 is YDEGEE. V was cut by 1 base and J by 2 bases, with 7 bases left in between. The CDR3 is 13 amino acids. The CDR3 DNA reads as TGTGCCAGCAGCTTGTGGAGAACCTACGAGCAGTACGTC. Amino acids: CASSLWRTYEQYV.

This clone has just a few counts. This chain uses TRBV9 with TRBJ2-2, with a weak D call TRBD2 (6 bases). The germline gives CDR1 SGDLS, CDR2 YYNGEE. The CDR3 runs 17 residues. Deletions cut 2 bases from V and 0 bases from J, with 14 bases between. CDR3 sequence reads: CASSVPGLIANTGELFF. The CDR3 nucleotides read TGTGCCAGCAGCGTCCCGGGACTCATCGCGAACACCGGGGAGCTGTTTTTT. Full variable domain (missing parts from reference TRBV9 and TRBJ2-2): DSGVTQTPKHLITATGQRVTLRCSPRSGDLSVYWYQQSLDQGLQFLIQYYNGEERAKGNILERFSAQQFPDLHSELNLSSLELGDSALYFCASSVPGLIANTGELFFGEGSRLTVL.

This clone was seen a handful of times. The CDR3 nucleotides are TGTGCCAGCAGCCTCCTTTCTGGAAACACCATATATTTT. Protein product: CASSLLSGNTIYF. The gene calls are TRBV7-2 and TRBJ1-3; D uncertain. There are 13 residues in the CDR3. Per the germline V gene, CDR1 is SGHTA and CDR2 is FQGNSA. V was shortened by 5 bases and J by 1 base, with 6 bases between the two germline ends.

The V call is TRBV5-5, the J call TRBJ1-2, with D unclear. The germline CDR1 and CDR2 sequences are SGHKS and YYEKEE (reference sequence). Trimming pared 0 bases from V and 2 bases from J, leaving 8 bases between. This CDR3 is 14 amino acids long. The CDR3 region is CASSLEPRNYGYTF. The DNA of the CDR3 is TGTGCCAGCAGCTTGGAACCGAGAAACTATGGCTACACCTTC.

This clone was recorded a few times. The rearrangement uses TRBV5-6 and TRBJ1-4, with D uncertain. The CDR3 is made up of 16 amino acids. With 4 bases removed from V and 5 bases from J, the gap between germline ends came to 18 bases. Germline V gene sequence: CDR1 SGHDT, CDR2 YYEEEE. The CDR3: CASSPMDWNFNEKLFF. DNA of the CDR3: TGTGCCAGCAGCCCGATGGACTGGAACTTCAATGAAAAACTGTTTTTT. Variable domain in full (rest from reference TRBV5-6 and TRBJ1-4): DAGVTQSPTHLIKTRGQQVTLRCSPKSGHDTVSWYQQALGQGPQFIFQYYEEEERQRGNFPDRFSGHQFPNYSSELNVNALLLGDSALYLCASSPMDWNFNEKLFFGSGTQLSVL.

This clone was counted only a few times. V is TRBV25-1 and J is TRBJ1-4, with TRBD1 identical over 8 bases. Trimming at V came to 6 bases and at J to 8 bases, leaving 8 bases not matched to a gene. Germline V CDR1 and CDR2: MGHDK, SYGVNS. This CDR3 comprises 14 residues. This chain's CDR3 is CASRKQGGKEKLFF. Written as DNA, the CDR3 is TGTGCCAGCAGGAAACAGGGGGGAAAGGAAAAACTGTTTTTT.

This clone was recorded once. The chain couples TRBV9 to TRBJ1-2; D is perhaps TRBD1 (5 bases). The CDR3 has 15 amino acids. CDR1 and CDR2 (germline): SGDLS, YYNGEE. Trimming took 3 bases from V and 0 from J, leaving 12 bases between them. CDR3 bases: TGTGCCAGCAGCGAAAAGGACATATCTAACTATGGCTACACCTTC. This sequence encodes CASSEKDISNYGYTF.

This chain joins TRBV7-6 and TRBJ1-2; no reliable D call. Trimming took 1 base from V and 3 from J, leaving 6 bases between them. The length of the CDR3 is 13 residues. Germline V CDR1 and CDR2: SGHVS, FNYEAQ. The CDR3 reads CASSLEQHYGYTF. The CDR3 nucleotides are TGTGCCAGCAGCTTAGAACAGCACTATGGCTACACCTTC. Full variable domain (outside the CDR3, taken from reference TRBV7-6 and TRBJ1-2): GAGVSQSPRYKVTKRGQDVALRCDPISGHVSLYWYRQALGQGPEFLTYFNYEAQQDKSGLPNDRFSAERPEGSISTLTIQRTEQRDSAMYRCASSLEQHYGYTFGSGTRLTVV.

DNA of the CDR3: TGTGCCAGCATCTCCCGGACAGGGGGCTACGAGCAGTACGTC. The encoded protein is CASISRTGGYEQYV. The chain is built from TRBV2 and TRBJ2-7; 10 bases fit TRBD1. CDR3 size: 14 residues. The V gene end was trimmed by 7 bases and the J gene end by 3 bases; junction bases not matched to a gene: 6. The V gene's germline CDR1 is SNHLY and CDR2 FYNNEI.

This clone was seen many times. The V call is TRBV9, the J call TRBJ1-1; D is uncertain. Trimming took 8 bases from V and 1 from J, leaving 12 bases between them. The germline V gene encodes CDR1 SGDLS and CDR2 YYNGEE. The CDR3 spans 13 residues. The CDR3 DNA is TGTGCCAGTGGGGAGGGTCAGAACACTGAAGCTTTCTTT. Amino acid sequence: CASGEGQNTEAFF.

In this sample, this clone turned up a few times. CDR3 amino acids: CAISVVGGNTEAFF. The CDR3 DNA is TGTGCCATCAGTGTGGTGGGGGGGAACACTGAAGCTTTCTTT. The rearrangement joins TRBV10-3 to TRBJ1-1; D perhaps matches TRBD1 (5 bases). V lost 4 bases to trimming and J lost 1 base, with 10 bases between them. This CDR3 comprises 14 residues. Germline V gene sequence: CDR1 ENHRY, CDR2 SYGVKD.

V usage is TRBV10-3 and J usage is TRBJ2-3; 11 bases line up with TRBD2. The CDR3 has 15 amino acids. CDR1 ENHRY and CDR2 SYGVKD come from the germline V gene. The ends lost 6 bases at V and 4 bases at J; junction bases unmatched: 6. DNA of the CDR3: TGTGCCATCAGGGTAGCGGGGGGGCCGGCAGATACGCAGTATTTT. It translates to CAIRVAGGPADTQYF.

The chain joins TRBV29-1 to TRBJ1-3; no definite D call. In germline, CDR1 is SQVTM, CDR2 ANQGSEA. The V end was cut by 7 bases, the J end by 0 bases, with 13 bases between. The CDR3 runs to 14 residues. The chain's CDR3 is CSAGVGSSGNTIYF. CDR3 nucleotides: TGCAGCGCCGGAGTCGGGAGCTCTGGAAACACCATATATTTT.

The gene calls are TRBV19 and TRBJ2-1; TRBD2 is a possible D gene (5 bases). Between the trimmed V and J ends, which lost 7 bases and 2 bases, there was a span of 9 bases. The CDR3 is made up of 13 amino acids. Per the germline V gene, CDR1 is LNHDA and CDR2 is SQIVND (reference sequence). As DNA, the CDR3 is TGTGCCAGTAACCGGGATCCCTACAATGAGCAGTTCTTC. Protein: CASNRDPYNEQFF.

In nucleotides, the CDR3 is TGTGCCAGCTTAGTCTCCGGACAGGGGGGTGAAGCTTTCTTT. It yields the protein CASLVSGQGGEAFF. The genes are TRBV6-1 and TRBJ1-1, with TRBD1 matching over 10 bases. Germline CDR1 is MNHNS and CDR2 is SASEGT. V gave up 8 bases and J gave up 7 bases; unmatched junction bases: 10. The CDR3 covers 14 residues.